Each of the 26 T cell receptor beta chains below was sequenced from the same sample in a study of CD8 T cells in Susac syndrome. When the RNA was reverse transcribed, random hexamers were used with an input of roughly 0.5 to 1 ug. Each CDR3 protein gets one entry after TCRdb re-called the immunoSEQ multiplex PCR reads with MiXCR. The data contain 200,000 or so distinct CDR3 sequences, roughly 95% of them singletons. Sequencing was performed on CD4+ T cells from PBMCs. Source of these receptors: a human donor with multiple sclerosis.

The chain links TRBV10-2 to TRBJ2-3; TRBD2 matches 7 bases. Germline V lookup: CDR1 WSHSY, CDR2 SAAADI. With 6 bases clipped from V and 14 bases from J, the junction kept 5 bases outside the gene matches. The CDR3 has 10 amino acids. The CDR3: CASSGTTTYF. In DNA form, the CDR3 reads TGCGCCAGCAGCGGGACTACCACGTATTTT.

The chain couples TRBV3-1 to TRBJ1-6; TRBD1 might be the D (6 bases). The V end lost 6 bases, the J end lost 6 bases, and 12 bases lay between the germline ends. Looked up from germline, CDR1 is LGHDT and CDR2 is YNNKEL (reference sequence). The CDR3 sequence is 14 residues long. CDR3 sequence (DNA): TGTGCCAGCAGTCTGACAGGCCTTAATTCACCCCTCCACTTT. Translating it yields CASSLTGLNSPLHF.

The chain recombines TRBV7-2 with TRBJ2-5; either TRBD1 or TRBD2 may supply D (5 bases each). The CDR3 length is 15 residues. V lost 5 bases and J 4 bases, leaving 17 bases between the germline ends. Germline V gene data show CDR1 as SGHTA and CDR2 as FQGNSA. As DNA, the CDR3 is TGTGCCAGCAGCCCGACCGGGACCCAGCGAGAGACCCAGTACTTC. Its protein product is CASSPTGTQRETQYF. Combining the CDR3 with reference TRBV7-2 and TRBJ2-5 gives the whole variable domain GAGVSQSPSNKVTEKGKDVELRCDPISGHTALYWYRQSLGQGLEFLIYFQGNSAPDKSGLPSDRFSAERTGGSVSTLTIQRTQQEDSAVYLCASSPTGTQRETQYFGPGTRLLVL.

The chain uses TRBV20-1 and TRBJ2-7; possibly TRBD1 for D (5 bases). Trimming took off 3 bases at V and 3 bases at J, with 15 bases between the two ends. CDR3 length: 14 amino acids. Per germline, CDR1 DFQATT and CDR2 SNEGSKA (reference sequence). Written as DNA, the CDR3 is TGCAGTGCTAGGACCCATGGGGCTGGCTACGAGCAGTACTTC. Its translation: CSARTHGAGYEQYF.

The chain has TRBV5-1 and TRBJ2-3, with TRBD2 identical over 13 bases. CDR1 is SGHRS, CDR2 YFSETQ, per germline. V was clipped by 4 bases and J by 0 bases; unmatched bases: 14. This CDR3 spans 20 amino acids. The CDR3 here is CASSKGLAGRATTSTDTQYF. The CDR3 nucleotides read TGCGCCAGCAGCAAGGGACTAGCGGGGCGGGCCACCACTAGCACAGATACGCAGTATTTT.

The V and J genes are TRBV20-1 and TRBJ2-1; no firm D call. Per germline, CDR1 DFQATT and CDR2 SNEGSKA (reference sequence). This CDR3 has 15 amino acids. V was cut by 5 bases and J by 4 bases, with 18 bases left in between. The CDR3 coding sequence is TGCAGTGCTGCAGCCGGGTCACCGCAGTACAATGAGCAGTTCTTC. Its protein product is CSAAAGSPQYNEQFF.

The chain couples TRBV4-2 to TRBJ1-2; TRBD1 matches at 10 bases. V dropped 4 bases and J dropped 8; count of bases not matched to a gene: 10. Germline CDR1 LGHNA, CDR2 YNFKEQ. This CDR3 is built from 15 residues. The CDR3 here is CASSPPGQGSGGYTF. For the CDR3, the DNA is TGTGCCAGCAGCCCGCCGGGACAGGGGTCGGGCGGCTACACCTTC.

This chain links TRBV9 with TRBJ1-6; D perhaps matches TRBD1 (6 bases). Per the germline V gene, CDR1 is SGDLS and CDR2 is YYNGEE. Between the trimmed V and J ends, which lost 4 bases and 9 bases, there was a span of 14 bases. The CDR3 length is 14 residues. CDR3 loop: CASSLRTDGSPLHF. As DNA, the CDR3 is TGTGCCAGCAGCCTAAGGACAGACGGTTCACCCCTCCACTTT.

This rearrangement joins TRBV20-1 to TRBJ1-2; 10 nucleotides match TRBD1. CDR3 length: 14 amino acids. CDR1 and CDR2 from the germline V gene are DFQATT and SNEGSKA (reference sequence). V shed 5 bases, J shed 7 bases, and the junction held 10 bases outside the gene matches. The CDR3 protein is CSAETGGPFGGYTF. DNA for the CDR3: TGCAGTGCTGAGACAGGGGGCCCCTTTGGTGGCTACACCTTC.

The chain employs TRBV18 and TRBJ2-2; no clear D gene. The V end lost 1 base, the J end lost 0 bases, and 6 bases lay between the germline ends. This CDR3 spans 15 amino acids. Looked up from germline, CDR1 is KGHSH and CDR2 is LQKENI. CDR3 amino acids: CASSPLPTNTGELFF. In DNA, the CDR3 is TGTGCCAGCTCACCACTGCCGACGAACACCGGGGAGCTGTTTTTT.

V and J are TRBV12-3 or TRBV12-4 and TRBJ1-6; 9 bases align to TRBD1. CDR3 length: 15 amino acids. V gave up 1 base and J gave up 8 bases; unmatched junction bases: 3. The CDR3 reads CASSLVGQGDSPLHF. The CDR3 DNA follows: TGTGCCAGCAGTTTAGTGGGACAGGGTGATTCACCCCTCCACTTT.

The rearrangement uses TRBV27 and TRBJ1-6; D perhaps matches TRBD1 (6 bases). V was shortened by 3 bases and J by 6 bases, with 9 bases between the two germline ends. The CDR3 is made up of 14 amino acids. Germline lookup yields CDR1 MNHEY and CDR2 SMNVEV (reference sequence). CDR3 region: CASSLGTLNSPLHF. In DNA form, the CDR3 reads TGTGCCAGCAGTTTGGGGACACTTAATTCACCCCTCCACTTT.

CDR3 amino acids: CASQGGPSYEQYF. CDR3 in DNA: TGTGCCAGCCAGGGGGGGCCCTCCTACGAGCAGTACTTC. J is TRBJ2-7 and V is TRBV28; either TRBD1 or TRBD2 may supply D (7 bases each). Per germline, CDR1 MDHEN and CDR2 SYDVKM. The CDR3 has 13 residues. Trimming cost V 8 bases and J 0 bases, with 11 bases left between them. Filled out from reference TRBV28 and TRBJ2-7, the complete variable domain reads DVKVTQSSRYLVKRTGEKVFLECVQDMDHENMFWYRQDPGLGLRLIYFSYDVKMKEKGDIPEGYSVSREKKERFSLILESASTNQTSMYLCASQGGPSYEQYFGPGTRLTVT.

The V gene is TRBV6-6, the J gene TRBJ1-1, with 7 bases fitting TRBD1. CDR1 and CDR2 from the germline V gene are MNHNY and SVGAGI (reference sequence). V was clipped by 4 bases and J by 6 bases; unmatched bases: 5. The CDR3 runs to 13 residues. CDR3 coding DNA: TGTGCCAGCAGTTTTCGACAGGGTGCTGAAGCTTTCTTT. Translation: CASSFRQGAEAFF.

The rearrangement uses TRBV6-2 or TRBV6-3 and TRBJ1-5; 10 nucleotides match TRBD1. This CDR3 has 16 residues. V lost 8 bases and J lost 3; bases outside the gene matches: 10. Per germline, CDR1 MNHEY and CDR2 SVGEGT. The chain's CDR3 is CASGIPGQGNNQPQHF. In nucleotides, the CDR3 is TGTGCCAGCGGGATACCGGGACAGGGGAACAATCAGCCCCAGCATTTT.

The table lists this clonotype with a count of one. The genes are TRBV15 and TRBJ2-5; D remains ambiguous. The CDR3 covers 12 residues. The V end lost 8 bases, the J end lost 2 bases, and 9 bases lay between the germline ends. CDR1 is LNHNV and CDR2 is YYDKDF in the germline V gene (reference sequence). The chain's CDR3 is CATSEAQETQYF. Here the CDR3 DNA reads TGTGCCACCTCCGAGGCTCAAGAGACCCAGTACTTC.

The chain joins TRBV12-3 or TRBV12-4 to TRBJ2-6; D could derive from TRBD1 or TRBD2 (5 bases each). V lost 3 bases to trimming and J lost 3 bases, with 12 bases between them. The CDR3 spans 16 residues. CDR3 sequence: CASSFEGLFGANVLTF. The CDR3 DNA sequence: TGTGCCAGCAGTTTCGAGGGGTTGTTTGGGGCCAACGTCCTGACTTTC.

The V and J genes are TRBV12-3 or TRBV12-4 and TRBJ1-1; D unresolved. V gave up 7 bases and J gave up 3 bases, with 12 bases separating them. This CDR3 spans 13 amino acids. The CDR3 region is CASTLFTDTEAFF. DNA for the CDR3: TGTGCCAGCACCCTCTTCACGGACACTGAAGCTTTCTTT.

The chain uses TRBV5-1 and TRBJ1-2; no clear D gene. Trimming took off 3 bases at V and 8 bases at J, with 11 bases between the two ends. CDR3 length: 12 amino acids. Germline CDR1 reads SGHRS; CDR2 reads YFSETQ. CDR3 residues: CASSWNGEGYTF. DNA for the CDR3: TGCGCCAGCAGCTGGAATGGGGAAGGCTACACCTTC.

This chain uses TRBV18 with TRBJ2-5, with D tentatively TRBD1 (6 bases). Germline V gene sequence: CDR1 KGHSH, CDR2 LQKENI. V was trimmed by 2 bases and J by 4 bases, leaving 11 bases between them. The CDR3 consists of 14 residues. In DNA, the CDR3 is TGTGCCAGCTCACCAACCAGGGGATCAGAGACCCAGTACTTC. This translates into CASSPTRGSETQYF.

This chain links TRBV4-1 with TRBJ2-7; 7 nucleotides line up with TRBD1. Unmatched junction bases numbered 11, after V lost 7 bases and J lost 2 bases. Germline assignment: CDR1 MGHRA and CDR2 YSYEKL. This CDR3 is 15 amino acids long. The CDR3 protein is CASKHPGQNTYEQYF. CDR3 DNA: TGCGCCAGCAAACACCCGGGACAGAACACCTACGAGCAGTACTTC.

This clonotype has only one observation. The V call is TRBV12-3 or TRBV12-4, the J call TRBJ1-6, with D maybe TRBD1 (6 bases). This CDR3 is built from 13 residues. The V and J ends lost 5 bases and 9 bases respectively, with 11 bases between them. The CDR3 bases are TGTGCCAGCAGTACAGGGTTTGGTTCACCCCTCCACTTT. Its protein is CASSTGFGSPLHF.

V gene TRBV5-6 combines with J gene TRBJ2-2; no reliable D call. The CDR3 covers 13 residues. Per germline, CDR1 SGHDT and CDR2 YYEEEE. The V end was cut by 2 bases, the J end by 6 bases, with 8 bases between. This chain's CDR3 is CASSLRRAGELFF. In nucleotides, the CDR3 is TGTGCCAGCAGCTTACGAAGAGCCGGGGAGCTGTTTTTT.

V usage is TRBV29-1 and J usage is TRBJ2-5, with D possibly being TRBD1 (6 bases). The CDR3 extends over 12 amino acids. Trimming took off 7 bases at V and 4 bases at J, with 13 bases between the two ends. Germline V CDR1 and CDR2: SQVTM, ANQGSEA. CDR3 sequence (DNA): TGCAGCGACCGGACAGTAGGAGAGACCCAGTACTTC. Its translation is CSDRTVGETQYF.

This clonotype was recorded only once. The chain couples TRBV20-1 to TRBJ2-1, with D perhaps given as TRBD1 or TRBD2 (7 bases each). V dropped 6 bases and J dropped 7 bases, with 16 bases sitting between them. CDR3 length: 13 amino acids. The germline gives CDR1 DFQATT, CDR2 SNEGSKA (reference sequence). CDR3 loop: CSAQGGTTNEQFF. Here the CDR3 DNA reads TGCAGTGCCCAGGGGGGGACTACAAATGAGCAGTTCTTC.

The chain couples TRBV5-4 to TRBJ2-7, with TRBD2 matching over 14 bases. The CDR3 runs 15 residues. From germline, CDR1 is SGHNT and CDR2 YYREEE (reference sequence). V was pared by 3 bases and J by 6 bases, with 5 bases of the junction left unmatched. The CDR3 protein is CASSSTSGGAIEQYF. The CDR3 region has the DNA TGTGCCAGCAGCTCGACTAGCGGGGGGGCAATCGAGCAGTACTTC.